This T cell receptor (beta chain) was identified during a study of T-cell memory formation after mild COVID-19. Study results and caveats: Day 37-peaking second-wave clones had unconfirmed SARS-CoV-2 specificity. Clones shrinking between day 15 and 85 showed a balanced CD4/CD8 split, and those that grew later tilted toward CD4+.

The germline V gene has CDR1 LNHNV and CDR2 YYDKDF (reference sequence). The length of the CDR3 is 14 residues. The V end was cut by 7 bases, the J end by 0 bases, with 10 bases between. In this sample, this clonotype turned up a few times. Its target is unknown. Barcoded TCR alpha and TCR beta cDNA libraries with UMIs came from 5'RACE using constant-segment primers. Using its own MiXCR run on the 5' RACE reads, TCRdb lists one record per CDR3 protein. The sample carries roughly 410,000 distinct CDR3 sequences, 24% recorded once. This chain uses TRBV15 with TRBJ1-5; no clear D. The clonotype comes from an adult woman who had mild COVID-19 (a few samples of this study predate the infection). Cell type and time point are not known. Sequencing input: PBMCs or a T cell subset sorted from them (not recorded which). The CDR3 DNA reads as TGTGCCACCACCAAAGCCTATAGCAATCAGCCCCAGCATTTT. Encoded protein: CATTKAYSNQPQHF.